This T cell receptor beta chain was obtained from a study of cytomegalovirus exposure and HLA in healthy donors. This clone was seen a single time. CDR3 size: 15 residues. V lost 1 base to trimming and J lost 9 bases, with 19 bases between them. Germline V gives CDR1 GTSNPN, CDR2 SVGIG (reference sequence). The PCR was carried out with 60 Vbeta primers and 13 Jbeta primers. Measured with immunoSEQ multiplex PCR; TCRdb has only the in-frame clones, and not every one. Seen here are approximately 210,000 clones, over 70% observed once, and the top ten hold around 1.2%. Sequences were obtained from PBMCs. This TCR derives from a man in his thirties or forties in good health and CMV-seronegative. This chain joins TRBV30 and TRBJ1-5, with D hard to call. The CDR3 sequence: CAWSGPPTGRGPQHF. CDR3 in DNA: TGTGCCTGGAGTGGGCCCCCGACTGGACGGGGGCCCCAGCATTTT.